Shown below are 21 T cell receptor beta chains from a single sample sequenced in a study of T cells in Graves' hyperthyroidism and ophthalmopathy. Using RNA transcripts as the source, TCR beta CDR3 regions were amplified. The study used the HTBI primer set for a first-round RT-PCR of the TCR CDR3. TCRdb fed the multiplex PCR reads into MiXCR, producing one record per CDR3 protein. The data show 600,000 to 650,000 distinct CDR3 sequences, with less than 25% seen just once and roughly 30% held by the top ten. The sample comprised blood. These receptors all come from a man younger than 45 with Graves' ophthalmopathy.

This chain joins TRBV6-1 and TRBJ2-4; possible D gene TRBD1, 6 bases. The CDR3 contains 13 residues. Germline lookup yields CDR1 MNHNS and CDR2 SASEGT. V was cut by 4 bases and J by 4 bases, with 8 bases left in between. CDR3 region: CASSVDRKNIQYF. CDR3 nucleotide sequence: TGTGCCAGCAGTGTCGACAGGAAAAACATTCAGTACTTC.

This clonotype has just a few counts. The genes are TRBV28 and TRBJ2-3, with a possible D match to TRBD2 (5 bases). The CDR3 has 15 amino acids. The germline CDR1 and CDR2 sequences are MDHEN and SYDVKM. Trimming cost V 5 bases and J 3 bases, with 15 bases left between them. The CDR3 spells CASSPLGSGTDTQYF. Here the CDR3 DNA reads TGTGCCAGCAGTCCCTTAGGGAGTGGGACAGATACGCAGTATTTT.

Details on this clonotype: This may stem from a read error, because a much larger clone lies one nucleotide away. This chain links TRBV24-1 with TRBJ1-5; D uncertain. The V gene's germline CDR1 is KGHDR and CDR2 SFDVKD. CDR3 length: 14 residues. The CDR3 spells CATSEVGSNRPQHF. The CDR3 nucleotides read TGTGCCACCAGTGAGGTGGGTAGCAATCGGCCCCAGCATTTT.

This clonotype was observed a few times. V and J are TRBV15 and TRBJ1-1; D uncertain. Germline loops: CDR1 LNHNV, CDR2 YYDKDF (reference sequence). The CDR3 loop spans 13 amino acids. The germline V and J ends were trimmed by 0 bases and 4 bases, with 6 bases remaining between them. CDR3 sequence (DNA): TGTGCCACCAGCAGAGAAGGGATCACTGAAGCTTTCTTT. Its translation: CATSREGITEAFF.

This clonotype was counted ten times or more. The CDR3 bases are TGTGCCAGCAGTACGGATAATCTGCAAGAGACCCAGTACTTC. Translated, it gives CASSTDNLQETQYF. The chain recombines TRBV6-1 with TRBJ2-5; D is uncertain. Germline loops: CDR1 MNHNS, CDR2 SASEGT. V lost 5 bases and J lost 2, with 12 bases in between. The CDR3 extends over 14 amino acids.

The rearrangement joins TRBV5-1 to TRBJ2-3, with 8 bases aligning to TRBD1. The germline V gene has CDR1 SGHRS and CDR2 YFSETQ. CDR3 length equals 14 residues. Losses at the gene ends were 4 bases for V and 5 bases for J; bases not matched to a gene: 6. The CDR3 region has the DNA TGCGCCAGCAGCCGAACGGACAGGGAAGATACGCAGTATTTT. It specifies CASSRTDREDTQYF.

With respect to this clonotype: At one boundary the junction diverges from the germline segment, which might be a read error. CDR3 sequence: CASSYSQGITEALF. The CDR3 nucleotides read TGTGCCAGCAGTTACTCTCAGGGGATCACTGAAGCTCTCTTT. This sequence joins TRBV6-5 and TRBJ1-1; the D gene is possibly TRBD1 (6 bases). Germline CDR1 MNHEY, CDR2 SVGAGI. The CDR3 is 14 amino acids.

In its sample, this clonotype was seen many times. One end of the junction fails to match germline, which may point to a read error. The J gene is TRBJ1-5, the V gene TRBV11-2; D remains ambiguous. Per the germline V gene, CDR1 is SGHAT and CDR2 is FQNNGV. The CDR3 totals 14 residues. The CDR3 DNA is TGTGCCAGCAGCCTAGACCGGTTCAATCAGCCCCAGCATTTT. Its translation is CASSLDRFNQPQHF.

The gene calls are TRBV5-6 and TRBJ2-2; no firm D call. Deletions cut 7 bases from V and 1 base from J, with 11 bases between. From germline, CDR1 is SGHDT and CDR2 YYEEEE. The CDR3 has 14 residues. The CDR3 spells CASRYGGNTGELFF. The CDR3 DNA is TGTGCCAGCCGCTACGGCGGGAACACCGGGGAGCTGTTTTTT.

This clonotype was observed a single time. The conserved final phenylalanine or tryptophan is absent from the CDR3, which likely points to a read error. This chain links TRBV9 with TRBJ2-1; 9 positions match TRBD2. CDR3 length: 15 residues. Germline lookup yields CDR1 SGDLS and CDR2 YYNGEE. Trimming removed 2 bases from V and 3 bases from J; junction bases left unmatched: 3. The chain's CDR3 is CASSVTSGNYNEQFL. CDR3 bases: TGTGCCAGCAGCGTGACTAGCGGAAACTACAATGAGCAGTTCCTC.

This chain uses TRBV15 with TRBJ2-1, with 10 bases that match TRBD2. Losses at the gene ends were 8 bases for V and 6 bases for J; bases not matched to a gene: 7. Per the germline V gene, CDR1 is LNHNV and CDR2 is YYDKDF (reference sequence). The CDR3 length is 14 residues. Here the CDR3 DNA reads TGTGCCACCGTAGCGGGAGGAGCCTTCAATGAGCAGTTCTTC. Amino acids: CATVAGGAFNEQFF.

This clonotype was recorded a few times. V gene TRBV7-2 combines with J gene TRBJ2-5; no definite D call. The germline CDR1 and CDR2 sequences are SGHTA and FQGNSA. There are 15 residues in the CDR3. Trimming shortened V by 1 base and J by 3 bases, and 12 bases separated the two germline ends. The CDR3 DNA is TGTGCCAGCAGCTTAGAATTGGCCGGCAAAGAGACCCAGTACTTC. As protein: CASSLELAGKETQYF.

This clonotype was counted many times. As DNA, the CDR3 is TGTGCCAGCAGTGTGGAAGGAAACATTCAGTACTTC. Encoded protein: CASSVEGNIQYF. The chain links TRBV2 to TRBJ2-4, with D unclear. V was shortened by 4 bases and J by 6 bases, with 7 bases between the two germline ends. The CDR3 is made up of 12 amino acids. Germline CDR1 and CDR2: SNHLY and FYNNEI.

This clonotype was seen more than once but under ten times. This chain connects TRBV28 to TRBJ2-7, with 9 bases lining up with TRBD2. J lost 2 bases, V lost 1 base, and 6 bases had no gene match. CDR3 length equals 16 residues. CDR1 and CDR2 (germline): MDHEN, SYDVKM. The CDR3: CASSLFGRGRAYEQYF. In DNA form, the CDR3 reads TGTGCCAGCAGTTTATTTGGGCGCGGGAGGGCCTACGAGCAGTACTTC.

In its sample, this clonotype was seen a few times. The chain couples TRBV12-3 or TRBV12-4 to TRBJ2-3, with 8 bases matching TRBD2. The CDR3 length is 20 residues. J was trimmed by 2 bases and V by 6 bases; bases with no gene match: 22. The CDR3 DNA reads TGTGCCAGCAGCCAGCAATACAGGGACCCTCCGGGACTAGACACAGATACGCAGTATTTT. This sequence encodes CASSQQYRDPPGLDTDTQYF.

This clonotype was seen many times. The J gene is TRBJ1-1, the V gene TRBV30; no reliable D call. The CDR3 spans 13 residues. The germline V and J ends were trimmed by 5 bases and 2 bases, with 12 bases remaining between them. Per germline, CDR1 GTSNPN and CDR2 SVGIG (reference sequence). CDR3 residues: CAWLAVRNTEAFF. CDR3 DNA sequence: TGTGCCTGGCTTGCGGTAAGAAACACTGAAGCTTTCTTT.

This clonotype was observed many times. This rearrangement joins TRBV7-2 to TRBJ1-1; 8 nucleotides agree with TRBD1. V lost 2 bases and J lost 5; bases outside the gene matches: 4. Germline assignment: CDR1 SGHTA and CDR2 FQGNSA. This CDR3 contains 14 residues. The CDR3 protein is CASSLTRTGTEAFF. The CDR3 DNA follows: TGTGCCAGCAGCTTAACCCGGACAGGGACTGAAGCTTTCTTT. Supplemented by reference TRBV7-2 and TRBJ1-1, the full variable domain reads GAGVSQSPSNKVTEKGKDVELRCDPISGHTALYWYRQSLGQGLEFLIYFQGNSAPDKSGLPSDRFSAERTGGSVSTLTIQRTQQEDSAVYLCASSLTRTGTEAFFGQGTRLTVV.

This rearrangement joins TRBV7-9 to TRBJ2-3; maybe TRBD2 (8 bases). The CDR3 length is 17 residues. V gave up 5 bases and J gave up 2 bases, with 20 bases separating them. Germline CDR1 and CDR2: SEHNR and FQNEAQ (reference sequence). The CDR3 coding sequence is TGTGCCAGCAGCATGACAGGGCGCGGGAGGCACACAGATACGCAGTATTTT. It codes for CASSMTGRGRHTDTQYF.

This clonotype was seen only a few times. This chain uses TRBV28 with TRBJ2-7; 11 bases match TRBD1. The trim removed 9 bases at V and 4 bases at J, leaving 5 bases unmatched. Germline V gene lookup returns CDR1 MDHEN and CDR2 SYDVKM. The CDR3 is 13 residues long. CDR3 amino acids: CASRTGGQYEQYF. The CDR3 coding sequence is TGTGCCAGTCGGACAGGGGGCCAGTACGAGCAGTACTTC.

There are a few counts of this clonotype. The gene calls are TRBV9 and TRBJ1-1; D may be TRBD1 (5 bases). With 3 bases removed from V and 3 bases from J, the gap between germline ends came to 12 bases. The CDR3 covers 14 residues. CDR1 SGDLS and CDR2 YYNGEE come from the germline V gene. CDR3 DNA sequence: TGTGCCAGCAGCGGACGGGGGGTGGACACTGAAGCTTTCTTT. It codes for CASSGRGVDTEAFF.

At least ten counts were recorded for this clonotype. The chain links TRBV20-1 to TRBJ1-2, with D unclear. Germline-derived CDR1 and CDR2 are DFQATT and SNEGSKA (reference sequence). Trimming cost V 2 bases and J 4 bases, with 11 bases left between them. This CDR3 is built from 13 residues. This CDR3 is CSARTAGIYGYTF. The DNA for the CDR3 is TGCAGTGCTAGAACCGCTGGGATCTATGGCTACACCTTC.